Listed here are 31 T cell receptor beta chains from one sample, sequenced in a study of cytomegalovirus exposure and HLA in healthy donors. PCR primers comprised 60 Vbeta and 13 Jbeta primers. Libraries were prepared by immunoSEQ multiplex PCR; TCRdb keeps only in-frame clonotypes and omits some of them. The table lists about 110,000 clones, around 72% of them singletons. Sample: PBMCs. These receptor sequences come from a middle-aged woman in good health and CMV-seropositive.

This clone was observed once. The CDR3 DNA is TGTGCCAGCAGTTATCAGGGGACCTACGAGCAGTACTTC. As protein: CASSYQGTYEQYF. This chain uses TRBV27 with TRBJ2-7, with a possible D match to TRBD1 (6 bases). The CDR3 totals 13 residues. The V and J ends lost 4 bases and 2 bases respectively, with 9 bases between them. CDR1 is MNHEY, CDR2 SMNVEV, per germline (reference sequence).

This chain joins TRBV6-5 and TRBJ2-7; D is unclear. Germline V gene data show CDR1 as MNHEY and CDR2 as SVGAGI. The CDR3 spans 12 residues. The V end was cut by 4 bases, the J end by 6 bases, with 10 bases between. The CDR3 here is CASSSPGSEQYF. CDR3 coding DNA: TGTGCCAGCAGTTCCCCAGGCTCCGAGCAGTACTTC.

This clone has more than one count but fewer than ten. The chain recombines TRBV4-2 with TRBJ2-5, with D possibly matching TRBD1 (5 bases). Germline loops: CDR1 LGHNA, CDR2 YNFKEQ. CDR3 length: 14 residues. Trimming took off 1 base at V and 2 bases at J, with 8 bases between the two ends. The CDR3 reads CASSQGPGQETQYF. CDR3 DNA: TGTGCCAGCAGCCAAGGGCCAGGGCAAGAGACCCAGTACTTC.

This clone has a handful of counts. CDR3 in DNA: TGTGCCAGCAGCTTACTAGCGGGGGCCCTCAGCACCGGGGAGCTGTTTTTT. The encoded protein is CASSLLAGALSTGELFF. The rearrangement uses TRBV7-6 and TRBJ2-2, with TRBD2 matching 10 bases. Germline V lookup: CDR1 SGHVS, CDR2 FNYEAQ. This CDR3 has 17 residues. V lost 2 bases and J lost 4; bases outside the gene matches: 7.

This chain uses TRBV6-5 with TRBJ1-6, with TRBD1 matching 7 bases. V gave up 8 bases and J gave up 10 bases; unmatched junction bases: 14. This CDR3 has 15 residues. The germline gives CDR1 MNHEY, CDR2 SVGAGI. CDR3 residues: CASHLTRQGNSPLHF. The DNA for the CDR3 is TGTGCCAGCCACCTGACCAGACAGGGAAACTCACCCCTCCACTTT.

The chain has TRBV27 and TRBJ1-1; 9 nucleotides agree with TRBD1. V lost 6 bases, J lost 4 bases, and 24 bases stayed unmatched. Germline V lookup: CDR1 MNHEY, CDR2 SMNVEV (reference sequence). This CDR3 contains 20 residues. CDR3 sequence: CASRQLSLTYRGRLPTEAFF. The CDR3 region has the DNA TGTGCCAGCAGGCAATTATCCTTAACCTACAGGGGGCGGTTGCCCACTGAAGCTTTCTTT.

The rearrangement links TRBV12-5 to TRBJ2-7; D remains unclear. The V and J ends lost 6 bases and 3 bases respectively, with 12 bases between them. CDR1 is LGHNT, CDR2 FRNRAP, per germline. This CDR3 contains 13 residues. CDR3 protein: CASGPAVGYEQYF. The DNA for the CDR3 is TGTGCTAGTGGCCCCGCGGTGGGCTACGAGCAGTACTTC. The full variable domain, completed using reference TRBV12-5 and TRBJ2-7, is DARVTQTPRHKVTEMGQEVTMRCQPILGHNTVFWYRQTMMQGLELLAYFRNRAPLDDSGMPKDRFSAEMPDATLATLKIQPSEPRDSAVYFCASGPAVGYEQYFGPGTRLTVT.

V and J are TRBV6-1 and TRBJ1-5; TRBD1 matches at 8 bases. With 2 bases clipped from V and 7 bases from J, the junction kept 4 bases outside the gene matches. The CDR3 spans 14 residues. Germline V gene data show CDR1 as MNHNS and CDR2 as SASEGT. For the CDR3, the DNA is TGTGCCAGCAGTGAACAACAGGGGGGGCAGCCCCAGCATTTT. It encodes CASSEQQGGQPQHF.

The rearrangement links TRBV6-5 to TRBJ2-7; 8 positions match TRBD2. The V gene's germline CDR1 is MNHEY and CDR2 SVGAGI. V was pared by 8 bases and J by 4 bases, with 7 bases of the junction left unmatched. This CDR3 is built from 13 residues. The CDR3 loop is CASWGVAGYEQYF. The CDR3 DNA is TGTGCCAGCTGGGGGGTAGCGGGGTACGAGCAGTACTTC.

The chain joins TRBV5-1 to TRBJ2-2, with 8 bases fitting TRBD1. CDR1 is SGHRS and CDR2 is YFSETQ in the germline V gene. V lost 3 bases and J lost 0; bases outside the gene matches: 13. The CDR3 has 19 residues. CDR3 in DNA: TGCGCCAGCAGCTATGCGATTCGACAGGGGCTCTCGAACACCGGGGAGCTGTTTTTT. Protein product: CASSYAIRQGLSNTGELFF.

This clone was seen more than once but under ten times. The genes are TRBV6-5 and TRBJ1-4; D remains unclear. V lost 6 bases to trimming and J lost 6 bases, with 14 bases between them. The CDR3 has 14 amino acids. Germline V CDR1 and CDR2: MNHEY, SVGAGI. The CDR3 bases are TGTGCCAGCAGCCTACGAGAGGTAGATGAAAAACTGTTTTTT. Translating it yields CASSLREVDEKLFF.

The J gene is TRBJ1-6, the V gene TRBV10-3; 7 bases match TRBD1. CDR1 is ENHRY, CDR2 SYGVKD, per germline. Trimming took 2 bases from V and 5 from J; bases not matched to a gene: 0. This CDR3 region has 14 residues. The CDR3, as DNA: TGTGCCATCAGTGAGGACAGGGATAATTCACCCCTCCACTTT. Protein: CAISEDRDNSPLHF.

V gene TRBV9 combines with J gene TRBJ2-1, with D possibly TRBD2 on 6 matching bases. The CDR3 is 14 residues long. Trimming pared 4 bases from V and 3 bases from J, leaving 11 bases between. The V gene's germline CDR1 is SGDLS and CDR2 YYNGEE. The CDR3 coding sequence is TGTGCCAGCAGCCGCTCGGGGGACTACAATGAGCAGTTCTTC. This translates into CASSRSGDYNEQFF.

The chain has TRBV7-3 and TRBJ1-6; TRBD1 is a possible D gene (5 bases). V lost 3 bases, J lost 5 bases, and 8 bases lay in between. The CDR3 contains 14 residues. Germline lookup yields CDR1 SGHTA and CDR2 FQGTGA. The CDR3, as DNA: TGTGCCAGCAGCTTGACAGTGAATAATTCACCCCTCCACTTT. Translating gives CASSLTVNNSPLHF.

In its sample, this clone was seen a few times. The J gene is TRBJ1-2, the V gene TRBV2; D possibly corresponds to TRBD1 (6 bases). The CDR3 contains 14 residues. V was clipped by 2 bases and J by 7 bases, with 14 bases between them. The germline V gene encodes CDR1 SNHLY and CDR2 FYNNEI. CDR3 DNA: TGTGCCAGCAGTGAAACGGGACAAATGCTTGGCTACACCTTC. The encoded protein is CASSETGQMLGYTF.

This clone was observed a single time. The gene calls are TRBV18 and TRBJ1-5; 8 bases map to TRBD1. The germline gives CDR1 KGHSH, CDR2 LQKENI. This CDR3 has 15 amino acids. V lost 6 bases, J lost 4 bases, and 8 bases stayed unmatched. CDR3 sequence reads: CASSARQGQNQPQHF. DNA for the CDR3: TGTGCCAGCTCTGCTAGACAGGGGCAAAATCAGCCCCAGCATTTT.

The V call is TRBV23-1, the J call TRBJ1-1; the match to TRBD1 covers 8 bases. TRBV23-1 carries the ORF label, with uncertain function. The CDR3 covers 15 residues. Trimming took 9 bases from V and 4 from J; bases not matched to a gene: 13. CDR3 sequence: CASSQGDTRITEAFF. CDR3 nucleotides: TGCGCCAGTTCACAGGGGGACACCCGGATCACTGAAGCTTTCTTT.

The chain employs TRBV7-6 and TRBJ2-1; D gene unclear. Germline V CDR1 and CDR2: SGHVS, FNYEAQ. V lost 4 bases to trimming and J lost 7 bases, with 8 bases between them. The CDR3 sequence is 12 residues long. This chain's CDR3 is CASSSRQNEQFF. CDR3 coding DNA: TGTGCCAGCAGCTCCAGACAAAATGAGCAGTTCTTC.

CDR3 nucleotides: TGTGCCAGCGCAGCGGGGGAATCCTACGAGCAGTACTTC. It codes for CASAAGESYEQYF. This chain joins TRBV10-3 and TRBJ2-7; 8 bases map to TRBD2. This CDR3 has 13 amino acids. Trimming at V came to 10 bases and at J to 1 base, leaving 6 bases not matched to a gene. CDR1 and CDR2 (germline): ENHRY, SYGVKD.

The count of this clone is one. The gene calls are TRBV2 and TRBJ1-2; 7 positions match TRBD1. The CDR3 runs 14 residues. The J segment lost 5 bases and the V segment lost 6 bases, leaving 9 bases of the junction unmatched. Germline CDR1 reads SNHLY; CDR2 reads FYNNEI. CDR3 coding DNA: TGTGCCAGCAGAATGCTGCCGGGACAGTATGGCTACACCTTC. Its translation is CASRMLPGQYGYTF.

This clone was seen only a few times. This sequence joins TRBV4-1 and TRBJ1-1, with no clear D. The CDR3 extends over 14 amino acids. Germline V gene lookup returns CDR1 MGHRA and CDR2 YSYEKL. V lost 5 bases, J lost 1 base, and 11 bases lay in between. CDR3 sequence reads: CASSFRGGNTEAFF. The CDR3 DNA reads TGCGCCAGCAGCTTCCGGGGAGGGAACACTGAAGCTTTCTTT.

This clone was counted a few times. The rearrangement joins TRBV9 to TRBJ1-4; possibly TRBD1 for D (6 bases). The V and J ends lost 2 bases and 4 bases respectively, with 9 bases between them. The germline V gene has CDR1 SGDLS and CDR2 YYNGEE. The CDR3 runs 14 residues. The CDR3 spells CASSVGTHNEKLFF. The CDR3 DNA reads TGTGCCAGCAGCGTCGGGACACATAATGAAAAACTGTTTTTT.

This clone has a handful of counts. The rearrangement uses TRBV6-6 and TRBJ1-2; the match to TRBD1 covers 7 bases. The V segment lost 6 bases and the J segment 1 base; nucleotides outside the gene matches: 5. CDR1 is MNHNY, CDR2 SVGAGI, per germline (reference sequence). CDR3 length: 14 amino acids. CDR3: CASSPNRGNYGYTF. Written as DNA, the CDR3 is TGTGCCAGCAGCCCCAACAGGGGTAACTATGGCTACACCTTC.

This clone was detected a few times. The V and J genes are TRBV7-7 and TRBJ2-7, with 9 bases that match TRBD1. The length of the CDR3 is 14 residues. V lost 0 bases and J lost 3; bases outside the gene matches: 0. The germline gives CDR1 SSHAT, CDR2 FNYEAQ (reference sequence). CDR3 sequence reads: CASSLADRGYEQYF. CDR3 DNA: TGTGCCAGCAGCTTAGCGGACAGGGGCTACGAGCAGTACTTC.

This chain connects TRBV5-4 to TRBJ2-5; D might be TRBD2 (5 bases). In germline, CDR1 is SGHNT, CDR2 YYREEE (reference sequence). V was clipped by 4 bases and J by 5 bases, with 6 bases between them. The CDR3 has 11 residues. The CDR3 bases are TGTGCCAGCAGCCGAGGGGAGACCCAGTACTTC. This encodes CASSRGETQYF.

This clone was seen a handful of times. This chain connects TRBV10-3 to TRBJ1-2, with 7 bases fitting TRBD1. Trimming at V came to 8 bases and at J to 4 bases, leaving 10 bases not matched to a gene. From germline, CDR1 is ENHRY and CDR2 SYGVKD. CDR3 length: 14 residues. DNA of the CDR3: TGTGCCATCGGAAGGGACAGAGTATTCTATGGCTACACCTTC. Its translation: CAIGRDRVFYGYTF.

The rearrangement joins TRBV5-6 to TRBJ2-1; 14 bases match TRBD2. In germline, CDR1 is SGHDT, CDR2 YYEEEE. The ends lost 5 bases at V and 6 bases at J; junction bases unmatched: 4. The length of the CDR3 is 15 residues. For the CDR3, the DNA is TGTGCCAGCAGTTCTGGACTAGCGGGGGGCAATGAGCAGTTCTTC. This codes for CASSSGLAGGNEQFF.

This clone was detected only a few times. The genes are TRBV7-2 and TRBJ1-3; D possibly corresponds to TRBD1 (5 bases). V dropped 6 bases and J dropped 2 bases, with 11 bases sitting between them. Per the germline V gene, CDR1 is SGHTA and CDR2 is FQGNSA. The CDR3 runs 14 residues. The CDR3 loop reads CASRPDRAGNTIYF. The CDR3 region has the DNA TGTGCCAGCAGACCCGACAGAGCTGGAAACACCATATATTTT.

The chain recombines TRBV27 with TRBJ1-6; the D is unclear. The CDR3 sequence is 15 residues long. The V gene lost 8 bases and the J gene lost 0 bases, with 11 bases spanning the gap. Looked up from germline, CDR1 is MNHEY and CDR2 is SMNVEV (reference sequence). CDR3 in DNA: TGTGCCAGCGGGCCTATGAGCTCCTATAATTCACCCCTCCACTTT. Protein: CASGPMSSYNSPLHF.

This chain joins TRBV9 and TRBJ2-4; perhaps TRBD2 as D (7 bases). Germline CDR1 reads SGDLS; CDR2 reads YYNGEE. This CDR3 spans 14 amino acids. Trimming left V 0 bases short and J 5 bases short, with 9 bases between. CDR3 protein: CASSVGGGENIQYF. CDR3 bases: TGTGCCAGCAGCGTAGGGGGGGGCGAAAACATTCAGTACTTC.

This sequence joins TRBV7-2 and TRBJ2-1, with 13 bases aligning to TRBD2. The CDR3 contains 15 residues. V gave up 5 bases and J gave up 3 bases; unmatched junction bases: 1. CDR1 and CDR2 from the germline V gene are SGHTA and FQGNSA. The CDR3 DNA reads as TGTGCCAGCAGCACTAGCGGGGGGGACTACAATGAGCAGTTCTTC. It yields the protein CASSTSGGDYNEQFF.